Listed here are 30 T cell receptor beta chains from one sample, sequenced in a study of cytomegalovirus exposure and HLA in healthy donors. PCR primers comprised 60 Vbeta and 13 Jbeta primers. The data were produced by immunoSEQ multiplex PCR, yet TCRdb's version contains in-frame clones alone and is incomplete. The repertoire includes about 160,000 clones, around 80% of them detected once, and less than 2% sits in the top ten. Sequenced input: PBMCs. The receptors originated from a young man in good health and CMV-seronegative.

The chain employs TRBV5-1 and TRBJ1-2; TRBD1 agrees at 7 bases. Germline CDR1 reads SGHRS; CDR2 reads YFSETQ. The junction had 9 bases not matched to a gene; V was cut back by 0 bases and J by 4 bases. The CDR3 runs 16 residues. Here the CDR3 DNA reads TGCGCCAGCAGCTTGGGGCAGGGGGTCGAGGGCTATGGCTACACCTTC. Its protein is CASSLGQGVEGYGYTF.

J is TRBJ2-3 and V is TRBV15; 10 positions match TRBD2. The junction had 5 bases not matched to a gene; V was cut back by 1 base and J by 4 bases. Germline loops: CDR1 LNHNV, CDR2 YYDKDF (reference sequence). CDR3 size: 16 residues. The CDR3 DNA sequence: TGTGCCACCAGCAGAGGCTTAGCGGGAGGTGCAGATACGCAGTATTTT. This codes for CATSRGLAGGADTQYF.

The chain links TRBV7-2 to TRBJ2-4; D might be TRBD2 (7 bases). Trimming took off 4 bases at V and 4 bases at J, with 11 bases between the two ends. CDR3 length: 14 residues. The germline V gene has CDR1 SGHTA and CDR2 FQGNSA. The CDR3 here is CASSWGGTKNIQYF. The CDR3 coding sequence is TGTGCCAGCAGCTGGGGGGGGACAAAAAACATTCAGTACTTC.

The J gene is TRBJ2-1, the V gene TRBV28; possible D gene TRBD2, 6 bases. Germline V CDR1 and CDR2: MDHEN, SYDVKM. V lost 11 bases, J lost 10 bases, and 24 bases lay in between. There are 14 residues in the CDR3. CDR3 residues: CAAQLGFGGAEQFF. The CDR3 DNA reads TGTGCCGCACAGCTCGGGTTCGGGGGAGCGGAGCAGTTCTTC.

The chain has TRBV18 and TRBJ2-3; TRBD2 matches 7 bases. The junction had 8 bases not matched to a gene; V was cut back by 3 bases and J by 2 bases. CDR3 size: 16 residues. Germline CDR1 is KGHSH and CDR2 is LQKENI. CDR3 bases: TGTGCCAGCTCACCCAAGGGAGGGACTAACACAGATACGCAGTATTTT. As protein: CASSPKGGTNTDTQYF. Using reference TRBV18 and TRBJ2-3 for the parts outside the CDR3, the full variable domain is NAGVMQNPRHLVRRRGQEARLRCSPMKGHSHVYWYRQLPEEGLKFMVYLQKENIIDESGMPKERFSAEFPKEGPSILRIQQVVRGDSAAYFCASSPKGGTNTDTQYFGPGTRLTVL.

The chain uses TRBV6-6 and TRBJ2-1; D ambiguous. Germline V CDR1 and CDR2: MNHNY, SVGAGI (reference sequence). V dropped 7 bases and J dropped 5 bases, with 15 bases sitting between them. CDR3 size: 14 residues. CDR3 coding DNA: TGTGCCAGCACCCCGGCCCACAGTAACAATGAGCAGTTCTTC. It is translated as CASTPAHSNNEQFF.

The rearrangement links TRBV19 to TRBJ2-7, with 8 bases lining up with TRBD2. The germline V gene encodes CDR1 LNHDA and CDR2 SQIVND (reference sequence). V shed 10 bases, J shed 5 bases, and the junction held 10 bases outside the gene matches. The CDR3 sequence is 13 residues long. The CDR3 DNA is TGTGCCACCGACGGGGGGGGGATCCACGAGCAGTACTTC. Residues: CATDGGGIHEQYF.

The J gene is TRBJ2-3, the V gene TRBV29-1, with a possible D match to TRBD1 (5 bases). CDR3 size: 13 residues. V lost 3 bases and J lost 2, with 9 bases in between. Germline assignment: CDR1 SQVTM and CDR2 ANQGSEA. The DNA for the CDR3 is TGCAGCGTTGAGCGACAGTACACAGATACGCAGTATTTT. Translated, it gives CSVERQYTDTQYF.

This clone was seen a few times. This chain uses TRBV6-5 with TRBJ1-6; unclear D gene. The CDR3 contains 12 residues. Germline CDR1 is MNHEY and CDR2 is SVGAGI. Deletions cut 6 bases from V and 10 bases from J, with 10 bases between. Here the CDR3 DNA reads TGTGCCAGCAGCCAACAGAACTCACCCCTCCACTTT. It codes for CASSQQNSPLHF.

This sequence joins TRBV6-5 and TRBJ1-5; D not resolved. V gave up 7 bases and J gave up 4 bases, with 8 bases separating them. The CDR3 has 12 amino acids. In germline, CDR1 is MNHEY, CDR2 SVGAGI. This CDR3 is CASTQYNQPQHF. The CDR3, as DNA: TGTGCCAGCACCCAGTATAATCAGCCCCAGCATTTT.

The chain carries TRBV6-5 and TRBJ2-7; possible D gene TRBD2, 6 bases. This CDR3 contains 13 residues. The germline gives CDR1 MNHEY, CDR2 SVGAGI. Trimming stripped 2 bases from V and 7 bases from J, with 12 bases between. The CDR3, as DNA: TGTGCCAGCAGTTACCGCGGGGTTCTAGAGCAGTACTTC. Translating gives CASSYRGVLEQYF.

The chain combines TRBV7-9 with TRBJ2-7; tentative D call: TRBD1 (6 bases). Germline-derived CDR1 and CDR2 are SEHNR and FQNEAQ (reference sequence). V was shortened by 1 base and J by 2 bases, with 9 bases between the two germline ends. There are 14 residues in the CDR3. The CDR3 bases are TGTGCCAGCAGCTTAGGAAACAGGGCCTACGAGCAGTACTTC. Amino acids: CASSLGNRAYEQYF.

This clone was detected only a few times. The rearrangement uses TRBV7-2 and TRBJ2-3; D is perhaps TRBD2 (5 bases). Germline CDR1 is SGHTA and CDR2 is FQGNSA. Between the trimmed V and J ends, which lost 4 bases and 4 bases, there was a span of 9 bases. The CDR3 totals 13 residues. The CDR3 DNA is TGTGCCAGCAGCTCCCTAGCTTCAGATACGCAGTATTTT. This gives the protein CASSSLASDTQYF. The variable domain in full, with the rest retrieved from reference TRBV7-2 and TRBJ2-3, is GAGVSQSPSNKVTEKGKDVELRCDPISGHTALYWYRQSLGQGLEFLIYFQGNSAPDKSGLPSDRFSAERTGGSVSTLTIQRTQQEDSAVYLCASSSLASDTQYFGPGTRLTVL.

The genes are TRBV19 and TRBJ1-5; weak D call: TRBD1 (6 bases). The V gene lost 6 bases and the J gene lost 6 bases, with 15 bases spanning the gap. CDR3 length: 14 residues. CDR1 LNHDA and CDR2 SQIVND come from the germline V gene (reference sequence). CDR3 DNA: TGTGCCAGTAGACCCGACAGGTCAGGTCAGCCCCAGCATTTT. It yields the protein CASRPDRSGQPQHF.

The chain employs TRBV4-1 and TRBJ2-1; 14 nucleotides align to TRBD2. V was clipped by 0 bases and J by 7 bases; unmatched bases: 5. CDR1 and CDR2 from the germline V gene are MGHRA and YSYEKL. The CDR3 is made up of 17 amino acids. The CDR3: CASSQDGTSGSWNEQFF. The CDR3 coding sequence is TGCGCCAGCAGCCAAGATGGGACTAGCGGGAGCTGGAATGAGCAGTTCTTC.

V is TRBV2 and J is TRBJ1-2; a weak D match, TRBD1 (5 bases). The V gene's germline CDR1 is SNHLY and CDR2 FYNNEI. The CDR3 loop spans 15 amino acids. V dropped 1 base and J dropped 4 bases, with 13 bases sitting between them. The CDR3 loop is CASSEVPGPPYGYTF. The CDR3 DNA follows: TGTGCCAGCAGTGAAGTGCCAGGGCCGCCCTATGGCTACACCTTC.

In its sample, this clone was seen once. As DNA, the CDR3 is TGTGCCAGCAGCTTCTCCGGGGGCAATCAGCCCCAGCATTTT. Translating gives CASSFSGGNQPQHF. J is TRBJ1-5 and V is TRBV7-2; D not resolved. CDR3 length: 14 residues. Germline V gene sequence: CDR1 SGHTA, CDR2 FQGNSA. The V gene lost 3 bases and the J gene lost 2 bases, with 8 bases spanning the gap.

The gene calls are TRBV29-1 and TRBJ2-3; 9 nucleotides align to TRBD2. This CDR3 region has 14 residues. Looked up from germline, CDR1 is SQVTM and CDR2 is ANQGSEA. Germline trimming cut 6 bases from V and 1 base from J; bases unmatched to any gene: 5. The CDR3 sequence is CSVARTSGTDTQYF. DNA of the CDR3: TGCAGCGTGGCTCGGACTAGCGGCACAGATACGCAGTATTTT.

The rearrangement joins TRBV2 to TRBJ1-5, with D uncertain. This CDR3 contains 16 residues. V gave up 7 bases and J gave up 2 bases, with 18 bases separating them. Germline V lookup: CDR1 SNHLY, CDR2 FYNNEI. The CDR3 spells CASNEGRAAGNQPQHF. CDR3 DNA: TGTGCCAGCAACGAAGGGAGGGCAGCGGGCAATCAGCCCCAGCATTTT.

This sequence joins TRBV5-4 and TRBJ2-5; D is possibly TRBD2 (5 bases). This CDR3 comprises 14 residues. The germline V gene has CDR1 SGHNT and CDR2 YYREEE (reference sequence). V dropped 4 bases and J dropped 4 bases, with 14 bases sitting between them. Written as DNA, the CDR3 is TGTGCCAGCAGCCGGGGTGGTCAAGGAGAGACCCAGTACTTC. Protein: CASSRGGQGETQYF. Complete variable domain (other parts from reference TRBV5-4 and TRBJ2-5): ETGVTQSPTHLIKTRGQQVTLRCSSQSGHNTVSWYQQALGQGPQFIFQYYREEENGRGNFPPRFSGLQFPNYSSELNVNALELDDSALYLCASSRGGQGETQYFGPGTRLLVL.

This chain joins TRBV12-5 and TRBJ1-3; a weak D match, TRBD1 (5 bases). V lost 5 bases and J 0 bases, leaving 11 bases between the germline ends. The CDR3 has 15 amino acids. The germline V gene has CDR1 LGHNT and CDR2 FRNRAP. This CDR3 is CASGGGDSSGNTIYF. Written as DNA, the CDR3 is TGTGCTAGTGGTGGGGGGGATAGCTCTGGAAACACCATATATTTT.

The chain employs TRBV15 and TRBJ2-1; 12 bases map to TRBD2. Trimming at V came to 10 bases and at J to 6 bases, leaving 4 bases not matched to a gene. The CDR3 covers 13 residues. Germline-derived CDR1 and CDR2 are LNHNV and YYDKDF (reference sequence). CDR3 nucleotides: TGTGCCATCGGGACTAGCGGGTCCAATGAGCAGTTCTTC. Translated, it gives CAIGTSGSNEQFF.

The chain is built from TRBV27 and TRBJ1-1; no clear D gene. The germline V and J ends were trimmed by 5 bases and 0 bases, with 13 bases remaining between them. This CDR3 is 15 amino acids long. The V gene's germline CDR1 is MNHEY and CDR2 SMNVEV (reference sequence). CDR3: CASSPRGRMNTEAFF. CDR3 bases: TGTGCCAGCAGTCCCCGCGGGAGAATGAACACTGAAGCTTTCTTT.

The V call is TRBV6-5, the J call TRBJ2-2; 7 bases are a match to TRBD1. Germline assignment: CDR1 MNHEY and CDR2 SVGAGI. V lost 7 bases, J lost 5 bases, and 7 bases stayed unmatched. The CDR3 is 14 amino acids. The CDR3 loop is CASTPGQRTGELFF. CDR3 DNA sequence: TGTGCCAGCACACCGGGACAGAGGACCGGGGAGCTGTTTTTT.

CDR3 sequence: CSASRLVEQYF. The CDR3 nucleotides are TGCAGTGCTAGCCGGCTAGTCGAGCAGTACTTC. The chain has TRBV20-1 and TRBJ2-7; D unresolved. Germline V gene sequence: CDR1 DFQATT, CDR2 SNEGSKA (reference sequence). The CDR3 consists of 11 residues. V shed 3 bases and J shed 6 bases, with 9 bases lying between them.

This clone has only one observation. The chain has TRBV5-1 and TRBJ2-5; the match to TRBD2 covers 8 bases. V trimming: 3 bases; J trimming: 5 bases; junction bases outside the gene matches: 6. The CDR3 length is 14 residues. CDR1 and CDR2 (germline): SGHRS, YFSETQ. The CDR3 DNA follows: TGCGCCAGCAGCTCGGGGGGGGCCGAGGAGACCCAGTACTTC. This sequence encodes CASSSGGAEETQYF.

This clone was picked up one time. The chain has TRBV6-1 and TRBJ2-2; possible D gene TRBD1, 6 bases. This CDR3 is 11 amino acids long. The V end lost 11 bases, the J end lost 10 bases, and 14 bases lay between the germline ends. Germline values: CDR1 MNHNS, CDR2 SASEGT. CDR3 nucleotide sequence: TGTGCCCTAAGAAGGGGGACGGAGCTGTTTTTT. It is translated as CALRRGTELFF.

This chain links TRBV13 with TRBJ2-5, with 8 bases fitting TRBD1. This CDR3 spans 15 amino acids. V was clipped by 5 bases and J by 4 bases; unmatched bases: 9. From germline, CDR1 is PRHDT and CDR2 FYEKMQ (reference sequence). This CDR3 is CASSPFTGGGETQYF. DNA for the CDR3: TGTGCCAGCAGCCCCTTCACAGGGGGTGGAGAGACCCAGTACTTC.

Concerning this clone itself: A read error may produce the germline difference seen at one junction end. The J gene is TRBJ1-6, the V gene TRBV7-9; TRBD1 might be the D (6 bases). Germline V gene lookup returns CDR1 SEHNR and CDR2 FQNEAQ (reference sequence). The CDR3 spans 14 residues. CDR3 amino acids: CSSSRGPRGSPLHF. In nucleotides, the CDR3 is TGTTCCAGCAGCCGCGGCCCCAGGGGTTCACCCCTCCACTTT.

The chain recombines TRBV5-1 with TRBJ1-1; D uncertain. The CDR3 extends over 15 amino acids. V lost 4 bases and J lost 3, with 16 bases in between. Germline V CDR1 and CDR2: SGHRS, YFSETQ. The CDR3 protein is CASSKERRADTEAFF. The CDR3 DNA reads as TGCGCCAGCAGCAAGGAACGGCGGGCTGACACTGAAGCTTTCTTT.